This T cell receptor (beta chain) was found in a study of T cells in Graves' hyperthyroidism and ophthalmopathy. There were TCR beta CDR3 regions amplified from RNA transcripts. HTBI primers were the set used in a first-round RT-PCR of the TCR CDR3. In TCRdb, the multiplex PCR reads were re-called with MiXCR into one record per CDR3 protein. The profile shows approximately 400,000 distinct CDR3 sequences, 14% to 15% of them singletons. Looked up from germline, CDR1 is DFQATT and CDR2 is SNEGSKA (reference sequence). CDR3 length: 14 amino acids. V lost 1 base to trimming and J lost 1 base, with 5 bases between them.

The TCR comes from a woman aged 25 to 39 with Graves' hyperthyroidism. Sequenced sample: blood. This chain connects TRBV20-1 to TRBJ2-6; unclear D gene. This CDR3 is CSARAVSGANVLTF. In nucleotides, the CDR3 is TGCAGTGCTAGAGCCGTTTCTGGGGCCAACGTCCTGACTTTC.